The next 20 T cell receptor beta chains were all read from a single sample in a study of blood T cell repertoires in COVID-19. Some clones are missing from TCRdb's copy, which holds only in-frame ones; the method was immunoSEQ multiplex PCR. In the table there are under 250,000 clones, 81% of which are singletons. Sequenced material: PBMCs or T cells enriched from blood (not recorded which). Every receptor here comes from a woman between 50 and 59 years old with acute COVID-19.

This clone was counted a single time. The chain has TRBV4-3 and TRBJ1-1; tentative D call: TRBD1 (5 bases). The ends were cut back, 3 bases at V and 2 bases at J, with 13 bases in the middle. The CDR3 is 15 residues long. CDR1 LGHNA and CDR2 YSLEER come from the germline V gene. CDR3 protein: CASSQGEGFNTEAFF. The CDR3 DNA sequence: TGCGCCAGCAGCCAGGGGGAGGGATTTAACACTGAAGCTTTCTTT.

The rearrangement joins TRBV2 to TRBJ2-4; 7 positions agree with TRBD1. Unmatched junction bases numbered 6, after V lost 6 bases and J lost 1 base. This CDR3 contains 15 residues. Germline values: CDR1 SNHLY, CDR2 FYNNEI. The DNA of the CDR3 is TGTGCCAGCAGGAAAAACAGGGGTGCCAAAAACATTCAGTACTTC. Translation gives CASRKNRGAKNIQYF. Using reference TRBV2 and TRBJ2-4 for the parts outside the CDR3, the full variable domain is EPEVTQTPSHQVTQMGQEVILRCVPISNHLYFYWYRQILGQKVEFLVSFYNNEISEKSEIFDDQFSVERPDGSNFTLKIRSTKLEDSAMYFCASRKNRGAKNIQYFGAGTRLSVL.

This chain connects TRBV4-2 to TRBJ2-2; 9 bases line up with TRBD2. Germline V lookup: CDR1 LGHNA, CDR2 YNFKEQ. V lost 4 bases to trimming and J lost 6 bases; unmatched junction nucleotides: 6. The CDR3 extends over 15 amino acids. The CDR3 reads CASSPKREEAGELFF. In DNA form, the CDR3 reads TGTGCCAGCAGCCCCAAGCGGGAGGAGGCCGGGGAGCTGTTTTTT.

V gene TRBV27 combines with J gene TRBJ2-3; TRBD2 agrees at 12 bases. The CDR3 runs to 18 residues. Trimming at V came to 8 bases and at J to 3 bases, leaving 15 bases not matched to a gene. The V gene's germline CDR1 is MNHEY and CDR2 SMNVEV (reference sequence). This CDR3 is CASSLLAGGWGGTDTQYF. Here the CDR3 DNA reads TGTGCCAGCTCTCTACTAGCGGGAGGTTGGGGTGGGACAGATACGCAGTATTTT.

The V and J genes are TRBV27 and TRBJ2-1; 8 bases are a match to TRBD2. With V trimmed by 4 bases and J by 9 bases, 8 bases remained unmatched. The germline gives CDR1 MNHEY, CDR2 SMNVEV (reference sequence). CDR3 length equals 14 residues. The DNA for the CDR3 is TGTGCCAGCAGTTCGGGACTAGAGCCCCCTGAGCAGTTCTTC. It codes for CASSSGLEPPEQFF.

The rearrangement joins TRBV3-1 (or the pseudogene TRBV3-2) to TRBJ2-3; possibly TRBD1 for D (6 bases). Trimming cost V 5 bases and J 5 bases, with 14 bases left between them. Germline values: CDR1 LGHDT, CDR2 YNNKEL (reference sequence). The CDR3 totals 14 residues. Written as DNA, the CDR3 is TGTGCCAGCAGCTCACGGACAGCAAGAGATACGCAGTATTTT. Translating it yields CASSSRTARDTQYF.

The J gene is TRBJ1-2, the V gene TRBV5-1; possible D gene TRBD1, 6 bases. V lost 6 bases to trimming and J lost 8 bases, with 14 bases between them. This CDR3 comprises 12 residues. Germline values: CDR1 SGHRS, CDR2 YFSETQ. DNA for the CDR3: TGCGCCAGCAAAGACACAGGGAGAGGCTACACCTTC. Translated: CASKDTGRGYTF.

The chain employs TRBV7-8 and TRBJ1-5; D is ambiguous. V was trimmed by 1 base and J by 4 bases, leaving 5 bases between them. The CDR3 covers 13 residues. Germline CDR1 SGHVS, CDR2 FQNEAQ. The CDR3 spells CASSLVRNQPQHF. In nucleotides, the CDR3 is TGTGCCAGCAGCTTAGTCAGAAATCAGCCCCAGCATTTT.

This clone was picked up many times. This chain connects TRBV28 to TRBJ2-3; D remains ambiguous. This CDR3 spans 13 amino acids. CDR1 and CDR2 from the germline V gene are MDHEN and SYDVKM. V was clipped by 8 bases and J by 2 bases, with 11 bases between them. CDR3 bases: TGTGCCAGCTCAGGCCCCGCCACAGATACGCAGTATTTT. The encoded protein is CASSGPATDTQYF.

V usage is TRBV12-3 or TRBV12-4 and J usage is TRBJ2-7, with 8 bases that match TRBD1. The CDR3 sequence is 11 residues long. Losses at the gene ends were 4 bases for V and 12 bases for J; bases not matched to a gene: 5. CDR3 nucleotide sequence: TGTGCCAGCAGTTACCGGACAGGGAGGTACTTC. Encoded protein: CASSYRTGRYF.

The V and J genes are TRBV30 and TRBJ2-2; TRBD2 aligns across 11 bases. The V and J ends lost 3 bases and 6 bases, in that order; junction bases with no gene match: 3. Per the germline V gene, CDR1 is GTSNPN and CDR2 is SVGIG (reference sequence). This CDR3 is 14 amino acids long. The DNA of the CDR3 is TGTGCCTGGAGGAGGACTAGCGGGTCCGGGGAGCTGTTTTTT. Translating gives CAWRRTSGSGELFF. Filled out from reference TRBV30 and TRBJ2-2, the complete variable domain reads SQTIHQWPATLVQPVGSPLSLECTVEGTSNPNLYWYRQAAGRGLQLLFYSVGIGQISSEVPQNLSASRPQDRQFILSSKKLLLSDSGFYLCAWRRTSGSGELFFGEGSRLTVL.

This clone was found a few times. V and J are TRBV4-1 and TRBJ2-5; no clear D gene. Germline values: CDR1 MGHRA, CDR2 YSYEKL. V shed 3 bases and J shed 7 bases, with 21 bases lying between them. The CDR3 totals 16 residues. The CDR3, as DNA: TGCGCCAGCAGCCACGTAGACATGGGTTTTGTGGGGACCCAGTACTTC. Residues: CASSHVDMGFVGTQYF.

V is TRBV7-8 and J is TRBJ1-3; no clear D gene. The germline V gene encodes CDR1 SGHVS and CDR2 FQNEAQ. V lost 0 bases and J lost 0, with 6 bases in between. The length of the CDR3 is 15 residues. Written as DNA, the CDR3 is TGTGCCAGCAGCTTAGCTCACGGCTCTGGAAACACCATATATTTT. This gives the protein CASSLAHGSGNTIYF.

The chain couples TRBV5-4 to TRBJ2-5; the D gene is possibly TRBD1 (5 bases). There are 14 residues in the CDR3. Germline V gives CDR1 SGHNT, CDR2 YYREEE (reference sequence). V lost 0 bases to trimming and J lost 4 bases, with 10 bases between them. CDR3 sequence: CASSLDQGSETQYF. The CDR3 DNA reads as TGTGCCAGCAGCTTGGATCAGGGTTCAGAGACCCAGTACTTC.

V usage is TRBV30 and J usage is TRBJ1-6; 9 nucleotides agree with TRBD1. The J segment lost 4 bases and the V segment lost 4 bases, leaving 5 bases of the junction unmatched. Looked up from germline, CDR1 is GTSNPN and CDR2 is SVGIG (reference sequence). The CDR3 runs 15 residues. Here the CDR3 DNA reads TGTGCCTGGATCACCGGGACAGGGTATAATTCACCCCTCCACTTT. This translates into CAWITGTGYNSPLHF.

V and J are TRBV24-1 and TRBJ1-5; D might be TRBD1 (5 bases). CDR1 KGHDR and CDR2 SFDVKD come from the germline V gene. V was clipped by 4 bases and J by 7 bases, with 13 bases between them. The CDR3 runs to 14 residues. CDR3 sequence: CATSDATREQPQHF. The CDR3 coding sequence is TGTGCCACCAGTGACGCAACCAGGGAACAGCCCCAGCATTTT.

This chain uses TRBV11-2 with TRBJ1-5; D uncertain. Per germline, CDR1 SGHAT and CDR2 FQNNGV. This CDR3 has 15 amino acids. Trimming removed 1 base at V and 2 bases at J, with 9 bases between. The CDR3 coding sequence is TGTGCCAGCAGCTTAGGGAGCCAAGGCAATCAGCCCCAGCATTTT. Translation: CASSLGSQGNQPQHF.

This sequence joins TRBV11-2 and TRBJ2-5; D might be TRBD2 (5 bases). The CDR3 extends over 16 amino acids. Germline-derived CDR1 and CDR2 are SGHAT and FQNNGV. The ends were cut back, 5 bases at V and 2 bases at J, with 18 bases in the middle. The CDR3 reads CASSTGPGNVQETQYF. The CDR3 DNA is TGTGCCAGCAGCACCGGGCCGGGAAACGTTCAAGAGACCCAGTACTTC.

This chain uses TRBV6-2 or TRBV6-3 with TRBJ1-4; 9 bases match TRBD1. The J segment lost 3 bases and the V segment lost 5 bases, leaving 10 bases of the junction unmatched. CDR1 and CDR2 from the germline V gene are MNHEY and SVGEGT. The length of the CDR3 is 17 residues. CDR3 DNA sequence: TGTGCCAGCAGTCCCGATGGGACAGGGCGGCCTAATGAAAAACTGTTTTTT. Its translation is CASSPDGTGRPNEKLFF.

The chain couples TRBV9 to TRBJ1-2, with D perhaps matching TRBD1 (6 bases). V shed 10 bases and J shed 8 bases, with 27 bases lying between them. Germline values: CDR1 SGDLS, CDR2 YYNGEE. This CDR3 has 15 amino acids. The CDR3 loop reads CARLIGHREKRGYTF. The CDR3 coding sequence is TGTGCCCGACTAATCGGACACAGGGAAAAAAGGGGCTACACCTTC.